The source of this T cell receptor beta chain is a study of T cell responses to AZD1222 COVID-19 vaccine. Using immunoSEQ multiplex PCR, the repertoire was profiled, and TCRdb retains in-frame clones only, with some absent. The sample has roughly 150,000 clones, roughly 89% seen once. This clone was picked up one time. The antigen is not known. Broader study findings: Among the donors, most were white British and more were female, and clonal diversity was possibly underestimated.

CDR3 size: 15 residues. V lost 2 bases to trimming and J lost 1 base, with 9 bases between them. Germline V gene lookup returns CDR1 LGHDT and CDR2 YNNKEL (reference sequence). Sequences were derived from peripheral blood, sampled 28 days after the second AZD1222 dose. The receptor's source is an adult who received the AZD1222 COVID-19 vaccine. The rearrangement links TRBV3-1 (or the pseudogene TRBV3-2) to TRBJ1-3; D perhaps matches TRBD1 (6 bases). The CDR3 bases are TGTGCCAGCAGCCAAAACAGGGCATCTGGAAACACCATATATTTT. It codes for CASSQNRASGNTIYF.